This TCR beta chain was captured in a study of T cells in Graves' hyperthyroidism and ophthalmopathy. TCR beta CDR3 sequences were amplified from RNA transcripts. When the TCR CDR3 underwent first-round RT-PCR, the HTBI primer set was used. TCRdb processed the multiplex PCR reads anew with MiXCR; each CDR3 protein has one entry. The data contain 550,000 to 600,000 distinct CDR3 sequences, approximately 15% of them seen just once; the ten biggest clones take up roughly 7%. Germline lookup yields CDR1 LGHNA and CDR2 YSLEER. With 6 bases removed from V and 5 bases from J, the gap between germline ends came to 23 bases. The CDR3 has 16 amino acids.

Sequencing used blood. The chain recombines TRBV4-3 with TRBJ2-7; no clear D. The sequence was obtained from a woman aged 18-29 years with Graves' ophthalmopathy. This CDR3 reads CASRELLSEERDEQYF. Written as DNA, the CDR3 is TGCGCCAGCAGGGAACTACTATCGGAAGAAAGGGACGAGCAGTACTTC.